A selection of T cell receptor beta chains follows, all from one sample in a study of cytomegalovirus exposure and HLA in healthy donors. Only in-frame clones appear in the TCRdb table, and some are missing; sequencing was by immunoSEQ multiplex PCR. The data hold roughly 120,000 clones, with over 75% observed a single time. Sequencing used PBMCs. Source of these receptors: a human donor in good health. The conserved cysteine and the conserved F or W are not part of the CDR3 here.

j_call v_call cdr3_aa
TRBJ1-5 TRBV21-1 ASIGSGRDNQPQH
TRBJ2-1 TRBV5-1 ASSSLAASYNEQF
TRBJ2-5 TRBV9 ASSALAGGEAQY
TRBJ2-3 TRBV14 ASSRQPGGTDTQY
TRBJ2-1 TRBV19 ASSPSGGLAGGPDEQF
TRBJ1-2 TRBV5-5 ASSWQGDSNYGYT
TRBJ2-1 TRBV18 ASSPPGRAGNEQF
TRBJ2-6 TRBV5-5 ASSLDRGFRTGANVLT
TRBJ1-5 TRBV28 ASSLLDRNQPQH
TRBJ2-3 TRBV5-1 ASSLSPGTSTDTQY
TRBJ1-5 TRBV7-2 ASSPGQRSQPQH
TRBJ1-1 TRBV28 ASSSAGGRGHTEAF
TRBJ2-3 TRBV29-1 SVGEAGGPADTQY